A single sample gave rise to the 24 T cell receptor beta chains below, sequenced in a study of blood T cells in healthy people across ages. It was with a sample-barcoded 5' primer and a J-beta primer mix that a second PCR of roughly 7 to 12 cycles was run. TCRdb reprocessed the 5' RACE reads with MiXCR, giving one entry per CDR3 protein. Among about a million distinct CDR3 sequences listed, approximately 50% were seen once. The sequencing sample was made of blood. These receptors were collected from a woman aged 55-70 years in good health.

This clonotype was observed once. This chain joins TRBV7-2 and TRBJ2-2; D is ambiguous. The germline V gene encodes CDR1 SGHTA and CDR2 FQGNSA. The V gene lost 3 bases and the J gene lost 6 bases, with 5 bases spanning the gap. The CDR3 is made up of 12 amino acids. The CDR3 protein is CASSFQAGELFF. The CDR3 bases are TGTGCCAGCAGCTTCCAGGCCGGGGAGCTGTTTTTT.

This clonotype was counted a few times. The chain is built from TRBV4-1 and TRBJ1-5; a possible D gene is TRBD1 (5 bases). V was shortened by 5 bases and J by 2 bases, with 19 bases between the two germline ends. The CDR3 length is 17 residues. Per germline, CDR1 MGHRA and CDR2 YSYEKL. In DNA form, the CDR3 reads TGCGCCAGCAGCGACCCCTTCAAGGGGACGGGCAATCAGCCCCAGCATTTT. Its protein is CASSDPFKGTGNQPQHF.

This chain uses TRBV12-3 or TRBV12-4 with TRBJ2-1; no firm D call. The closer fit of TRBJ2-7 to the DNA end suggests the J call may be wrong. The CDR3 covers 14 residues. The CDR3 coding sequence is TGTGCCAGCAGAGACACCTTTTTGTACAATGAGCAGTACTTC. This gives the protein CASRDTFLYNEQYF.

This clonotype appeared once. The chain links TRBV3-1 to TRBJ1-5; D is ambiguous. This CDR3 has 15 residues. The germline V gene has CDR1 LGHDT and CDR2 YNNKEL (reference sequence). Trimming cost V 2 bases and J 4 bases, with 12 bases left between them. The CDR3: CASSQNRAPNQPQHF. Written as DNA, the CDR3 is TGTGCCAGCAGCCAAAACCGGGCCCCGAATCAGCCCCAGCATTTT.

Regarding this clonotype: A much larger clone lies a single base off, so this may be a read error. The chain combines TRBV28 with TRBJ2-1; D uncertain. Germline V lookup: CDR1 MDHEN, CDR2 SYDVKM. The CDR3 extends over 12 amino acids. The CDR3 region is CTSSPSYNEQFF. CDR3 coding DNA: TGTACCAGCAGCCCCTCCTACAATGAGCAGTTCTTC.

In its sample, this clonotype was seen many times. This chain connects TRBV7-2 to TRBJ2-1, with 7 bases fitting TRBD2. The CDR3 runs 13 residues. The germline V gene has CDR1 SGHTA and CDR2 FQGNSA. The V gene end was trimmed by 8 bases and the J gene end by 9 bases; junction bases not matched to a gene: 10. For the CDR3, the DNA is TGTGCCAGCTTGTTCCCTAGCGGCAGTGAGCAGTTCTTC. Translated: CASLFPSGSEQFF.

The chain uses TRBV4-1 and TRBJ1-1; 10 positions match TRBD1. Germline CDR1 MGHRA, CDR2 YSYEKL. The CDR3 contains 12 residues. Unmatched junction bases numbered 4, after V lost 5 bases and J lost 10 bases. The CDR3 region is CASSSRTGGAFF. The CDR3 region has the DNA TGCGCCAGCAGCTCTAGGACAGGGGGAGCTTTCTTT.

The chain carries TRBV12-3 or TRBV12-4 and TRBJ1-1; 9 bases match TRBD1. Trimming removed 3 bases from V and 4 bases from J; junction bases left unmatched: 3. The CDR3 has 14 amino acids. In DNA, the CDR3 is TGTGCCAGCAGTTTGGGACAGGGTACCACTGAAGCTTTCTTT. This codes for CASSLGQGTTEAFF.

The V and J genes are TRBV10-3 and TRBJ2-7, with 11 bases fitting TRBD1. V lost 10 bases and J lost 1; bases outside the gene matches: 3. Looked up from germline, CDR1 is ENHRY and CDR2 is SYGVKD. This CDR3 is 13 amino acids long. Here the CDR3 DNA reads TGTGCCACCGGGACAGGGGGTTCCTACGAGCAGTACTTC. Translating gives CATGTGGSYEQYF.

This clonotype turned up a few times. The chain employs TRBV4-1 and TRBJ1-4; the D is unclear. Per the germline V gene, CDR1 is MGHRA and CDR2 is YSYEKL. Between the trimmed V and J ends, which lost 2 bases and 2 bases, there was a span of 9 bases. The CDR3 loop spans 15 amino acids. CDR3 sequence: CASSQSIGTNEKLFF. The CDR3, as DNA: TGCGCCAGCAGCCAATCTATTGGGACTAATGAAAAACTGTTTTTT.

The chain has TRBV7-9 and TRBJ2-4; 10 bases map to TRBD1. In germline, CDR1 is SEHNR, CDR2 FQNEAQ (reference sequence). The V and J ends lost 5 bases and 3 bases, in that order; junction bases with no gene match: 7. The CDR3 is made up of 16 amino acids. The chain's CDR3 is CASSPRGQGSKNIQYF. Written as DNA, the CDR3 is TGTGCCAGCAGCCCGCGGGGACAGGGGAGCAAAAACATTCAGTACTTC.

The gene calls are TRBV10-3 and TRBJ2-1; D is ambiguous. Per the germline V gene, CDR1 is ENHRY and CDR2 is SYGVKD. The CDR3 consists of 15 residues. V was cut by 2 bases and J by 8 bases, with 16 bases left in between. The chain's CDR3 is CAISEVDQMSHEQFF. The CDR3 region has the DNA TGTGCCATCAGTGAGGTGGACCAGATGTCCCATGAGCAGTTCTTC.

This clonotype was seen only once. The rearrangement links TRBV7-8 to TRBJ1-1; D is perhaps TRBD1 (5 bases). The CDR3 spans 15 residues. The V and J ends lost 4 bases and 5 bases respectively, with 17 bases between them. From germline, CDR1 is SGHVS and CDR2 FQNEAQ. CDR3 amino acids: CASSSSLGRSTEAFF. The CDR3 DNA reads TGTGCCAGCAGCTCAAGCCTGGGACGTTCTACTGAAGCTTTCTTT.

V is TRBV2 and J is TRBJ1-5; D is perhaps TRBD1 (5 bases). V was shortened by 6 bases and J by 6 bases, with 15 bases between the two germline ends. This CDR3 has 14 amino acids. From germline, CDR1 is SNHLY and CDR2 FYNNEI. CDR3 nucleotide sequence: TGTGCCAGCAGGCTAAGCAGGGAGAGTCAGCCCCAGCATTTT. Its protein product is CASRLSRESQPQHF.

The chain couples TRBV3-1 to TRBJ2-5; the D gene is possibly TRBD2 (5 bases). The germline CDR1 and CDR2 sequences are LGHDT and YNNKEL (reference sequence). Trimming pared 3 bases from V and 5 bases from J, leaving 13 bases between. CDR3 length: 14 amino acids. The CDR3 bases are TGTGCCAGCAGCCATCCTCCGGAGGTGGAGACCCAGTACTTC. It yields the protein CASSHPPEVETQYF.

This chain links TRBV10-3 with TRBJ2-3, with 8 positions matching TRBD2. Germline CDR1 is ENHRY and CDR2 is SYGVKD. J was trimmed by 6 bases and V by 0 bases; bases with no gene match: 8. The CDR3 consists of 16 residues. This chain's CDR3 is CAISESPAGVSDTQYF. CDR3 nucleotides: TGTGCCATCAGTGAGTCCCCAGCGGGAGTTTCTGATACGCAGTATTTT.

As DNA, the CDR3 is TGTGCCAGCAGTTTTTCCCGAAGTGTAGATACGCAGTATTTT. Translated: CASSFSRSVDTQYF. The chain couples TRBV27 to TRBJ2-3; D unclear. Per germline, CDR1 MNHEY and CDR2 SMNVEV (reference sequence). This CDR3 is 14 amino acids long. The germline V and J ends were trimmed by 3 bases and 5 bases, with 12 bases remaining between them.

The rearrangement links TRBV4-1 to TRBJ2-1, with D possibly TRBD2 on 5 matching bases. Germline lookup yields CDR1 MGHRA and CDR2 YSYEKL. Trimming removed 1 base from V and 0 bases from J, with 16 bases in between. The CDR3 loop spans 18 amino acids. CDR3 coding DNA: TGCGCCAGCAGCCAAGCGGCGGGCTGGGAAAGCTCCTACAATGAGCAGTTCTTC. Its translation is CASSQAAGWESSYNEQFF.

The V call is TRBV20-1, the J call TRBJ2-4; D unresolved. Germline-derived CDR1 and CDR2 are DFQATT and SNEGSKA (reference sequence). The CDR3 sequence is 13 residues long. The V gene lost 6 bases and the J gene lost 0 bases, with 9 bases spanning the gap. CDR3 coding DNA: TGCAGTGCCCCGATGATAGCCAAAAACATTCAGTACTTC. This translates into CSAPMIAKNIQYF.

This chain connects TRBV29-1 to TRBJ1-2; D is perhaps TRBD1 (6 bases). Trimming cost V 7 bases and J 2 bases, with 23 bases left between them. Germline lookup yields CDR1 SQVTM and CDR2 ANQGSEA. This CDR3 spans 16 amino acids. The CDR3 DNA sequence: TGCAGCGGTGTGGGACTTGGGTCAGGGGCGAACTATGGCTACACCTTC. Its protein is CSGVGLGSGANYGYTF.

This clonotype appeared a single time. V usage is TRBV6-6 and J usage is TRBJ2-7, with 10 bases that match TRBD2. The V gene end was trimmed by 3 bases and the J gene end by 5 bases; junction bases not matched to a gene: 4. Germline CDR1 and CDR2: MNHNY and SVGAGI (reference sequence). The CDR3 totals 14 residues. The CDR3 DNA sequence: TGTGCCAGCAGTTATACTAGCGGGAAGCACGAGCAGTACTTC. This sequence encodes CASSYTSGKHEQYF.

The gene calls are TRBV14 and TRBJ2-7; maybe TRBD1 (6 bases). V was pared by 2 bases and J by 0 bases, with 14 bases between. The CDR3 totals 16 residues. Germline V gives CDR1 SGHDN, CDR2 FVKESK. The CDR3 region is CASSQYRALSSYEQYF. CDR3 coding DNA: TGTGCCAGCAGCCAATACAGGGCCCTAAGCTCCTACGAGCAGTACTTC.

CDR3 residues: CASSLASDELETQYF. The DNA of the CDR3 is TGTGCCAGCAGCTTAGCCTCGGATGAGCTAGAGACCCAGTACTTC. This sequence joins TRBV7-9 and TRBJ2-7; D unresolved. The DNA matches TRBJ2-5 better at its end, which makes the J call doubtful. The CDR3 has 15 residues. CDR1 is SEHNR and CDR2 is FQNEAQ in the germline V gene (reference sequence).

The chain recombines TRBV6-5 with TRBJ2-3, with D possibly being TRBD2 (5 bases). Trimming stripped 5 bases from V and 3 bases from J, with 15 bases between. The CDR3 has 15 amino acids. Per the germline V gene, CDR1 is MNHEY and CDR2 is SVGAGI. The CDR3 nucleotides are TGTGCCAGCAGTAAACCCCCACTAGGGACAGATACGCAGTATTTT. Protein sequence: CASSKPPLGTDTQYF.